The clone carrying this T cell receptor (beta chain) was observed at least ten times. Its target is unknown. cDNA was made from about 510 ng RNA using alpha and beta constant primers. Alpha and beta chain libraries were made separately by chain-specific third strand synthesis with multiplexing indices. The cDNA received a 5' RACE adapter containing a random hexamer plus an SP2 sequencing primer site. TCRdb itself ran the 5' RACE reads through MiXCR, one entry per CDR3 protein. This sample has 15,000 or so distinct CDR3 sequences; 9.4% occur once, and the top ten carry 4.5% to 5.5%. The data stem from a study of HIV-infected patients and healthy controls. No cell fractionation was done, so the repertoire covers all unsorted peripheral blood T cells. Study-level findings and limits: HIV-associated CDR3 frequencies dropped significantly during therapy; CMV-associated ones, mostly rising, changed nonsignificantly.

The sequence came from an adult in good health. Source material: blood.

The CDR3 loop is CASSFSRVDTGELFF. DNA for the CDR3: TGTGCCAGCAGCTTCTCCAGGGTGGACACCGGGGAGCTGTTTTTT. The chain uses TRBV5-6 and TRBJ2-2; a possible D gene is TRBD1 (5 bases). This CDR3 is 15 amino acids long. In germline, CDR1 is SGHDT, CDR2 YYEEEE. Trimming took off 2 bases at V and 3 bases at J, with 11 bases between the two ends.